This T cell receptor beta chain was observed in a study of cytomegalovirus exposure and HLA in healthy donors. Study context: The same platform as the roughly 700 first-cohort repertoires was used for the 120 validation repertoires, a later analysis reported. General observations from the study: That first-cohort TCR clusters tended to co-occur in the approximately 120 validation repertoires was found in a later analysis. There were fewer than 200 TCR beta chains listed as cytomegalovirus-associated.

The donors were part of the roughly 120-subject validation cohort, which stood apart from the 666-subject first cohort. As for this clone: What it binds is unknown. Other DNA sequences in this specimen translate into the identical CDR3.

Produced via immunoSEQ multiplex PCR; TCRdb's table is partial and in-frame only. The table lists under 300,000 clones, 80% to 90% of them singletons. This CDR3 comprises 12 residues. CDR1 and CDR2 (germline): SGHRS, YFSETQ. V was pared by 1 base and J by 4 bases, with 5 bases between. J is TRBJ1-1 and V is TRBV5-1; no clear D. Sequencing was carried out using PBMCs. The origin of this receptor is a woman under 30 in good health and CMV-seronegative. In DNA form, the CDR3 reads TGCGCCAGCAGCTTGAGAGGCACTGAAGCTTTCTTT. Its protein is CASSLRGTEAFF.